This is a list of T cell receptor beta chains from one sample in a study of cytomegalovirus exposure and HLA in healthy donors. Only in-frame clones appear in the TCRdb table, and some are missing; sequencing was by immunoSEQ multiplex PCR. The sample consists of 150,000 to 200,000 clones, 80% of them appearing once. The sequenced sample was PBMCs. Receptor source: a boy aged 5-17 years in good health and CMV-seronegative. The CDR3 runs from the conserved cysteine through the conserved F or W. Each record gives: J gene, clone size, V gene, D gene, CDR3 DNA, CDR3 protein. The D gene is left open where the match is weak. Clone size is stated in some rows and not others, as once, few, many or a class when expanded.

>TRBJ1-3|.|TRBV30|.
TGTGCCTGGACCATCGGGGGGGGAGGAAACACCATATATTTT
CAWTIGGGGNTIYF
>TRBJ2-7|.|TRBV5-6|TRBD1
TGTGCCAGCAGCTTGGTGGGACAGGGCTCCTACGAGCAGTACTTC
CASSLVGQGSYEQYF
>TRBJ2-2|.|TRBV6-1|.
TGTGCCAGCAGGGGTTGGGCGGGGAATGCCGGGGAGCTGTTTTTT
CASRGWAGNAGELFF
>TRBJ2-6|.|TRBV5-6|.
TGTGCCAGCAGCTTTACAGGGACTGGGGCCAACGTCCTGACTTTC
CASSFTGTGANVLTF
>TRBJ2-4|.|TRBV15|.
TGTGCCACCAGCAGAGGGCGGGCACTGGAGGTTCTAGCCAAAAACATTCAGTACTTC
CATSRGRALEVLAKNIQYF
>TRBJ1-2|.|TRBV27|.
TGTGCCAGCAGTTTAATTAGCGGCTATGGCTACACCTTC
CASSLISGYGYTF
>TRBJ2-3|.|TRBV2|.
TGTGCCAGCAGTAATGTGGTCCCAGGAGATACGCAGTATTTT
CASSNVVPGDTQYF
>TRBJ2-7|.|TRBV6-6|.
TGTGCCAGCAGTAAGGCCTTCGGGGAACTCGGCGAGCAGTACTTC
CASSKAFGELGEQYF
>TRBJ1-1|.|TRBV4-3|TRBD1
TGCGCCAGCAGCCAATCCGGGACAGGGATCACTGAAGCTTTCTTT
CASSQSGTGITEAFF
>TRBJ1-4|.|TRBV5-5|TRBD1
TGTGCCAGCAGCCCAAGACAGGGTTCTAATGAAAAACTGTTTTTT
CASSPRQGSNEKLFF
>TRBJ1-6|.|TRBV5-1|.
TGCGCCAGCAGCTCAGGGAATAATTCACCCCTCCACTTT
CASSSGNNSPLHF
>TRBJ2-7|.|TRBV11-3|TRBD2
TGTGCCAGCAGCCAGAGGCGGGAGAAACCGTCCGAGCAGTACTTC
CASSQRREKPSEQYF
>TRBJ2-1|.|TRBV5-4|TRBD2
TGTGCCAGCAGCTTAGGGACTAGCGGGAACAATGAGCAGTTCTTC
CASSLGTSGNNEQFF
>TRBJ2-7|once|TRBV15|.
TGTGCCACCAGCGAGACGGAACAGGGTTCCAGCGAGCAGTACTTC
CATSETEQGSSEQYF
>TRBJ2-5|.|TRBV29-1|TRBD2
TGCAGCGTCTCCCCCGGACCCACGGGAGGAGAGACCCAGTACTTC
CSVSPGPTGGETQYF
>TRBJ1-2|.|TRBV5-4|.
TGTGCCAGCAGCTTGACAGCTACTAACTATGGCTACACCTTC
CASSLTATNYGYTF
>TRBJ2-2|.|TRBV5-4|TRBD1
TGTGCCAGCAGCCTCGGGACAGGGGGTACCGGGGAGCTGTTTTTT
CASSLGTGGTGELFF
>TRBJ2-7|.|TRBV5-6|TRBD2
TGTGCCAGCAGCGGGACTGGGGGGGACGAGCAGTACTTC
CASSGTGGDEQYF
>TRBJ1-1|once|TRBV7-2|.
TGTGCCAGCAGCCGGAAATGGACAGAGTCTGAAGCTTTCTTT
CASSRKWTESEAFF
>TRBJ1-1|.|TRBV7-2|.
TGTGCCAGCAGCTTAGGCACCGGGAACACTGAAGCTTTCTTT
CASSLGTGNTEAFF
>TRBJ1-4|.|TRBV6-1|TRBD1
TGTGCCAGCAGTGTGGGGACAGGGGCTAATGAAAAACTGTTTTTT
CASSVGTGANEKLFF
>TRBJ1-5|once|TRBV5-8|.
TGTGCCAGCAGCCCTTACAGGTGGCCGCAGCCCCAGCATTTT
CASSPYRWPQPQHF
>TRBJ1-2|.|TRBV19|.
TGTGCCAGTAGTATAGATCAAGAGGGAAACTATGGCTACACCTTC
CASSIDQEGNYGYTF
>TRBJ2-2|.|TRBV6-1|TRBD2
TGTGCCAGCAGTGAAGGACTAGCGGCGAACACCGGGGAGCTGTTTTTT
CASSEGLAANTGELFF